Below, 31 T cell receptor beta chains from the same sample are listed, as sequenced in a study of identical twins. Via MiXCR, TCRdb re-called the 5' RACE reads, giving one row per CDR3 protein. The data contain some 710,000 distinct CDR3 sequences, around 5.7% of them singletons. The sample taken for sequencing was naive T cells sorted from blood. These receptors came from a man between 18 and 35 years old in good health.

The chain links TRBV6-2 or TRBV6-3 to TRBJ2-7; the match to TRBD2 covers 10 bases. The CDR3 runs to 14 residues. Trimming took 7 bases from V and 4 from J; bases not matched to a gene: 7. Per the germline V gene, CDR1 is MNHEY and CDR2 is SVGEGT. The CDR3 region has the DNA TGTGCCAGCATGGGGGGACTAGCGCCATACGAGCAGTACTTC. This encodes CASMGGLAPYEQYF.

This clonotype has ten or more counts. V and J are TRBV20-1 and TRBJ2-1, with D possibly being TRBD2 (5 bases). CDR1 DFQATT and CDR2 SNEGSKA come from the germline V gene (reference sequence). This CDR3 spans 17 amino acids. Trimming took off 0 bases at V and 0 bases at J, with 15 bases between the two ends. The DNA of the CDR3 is TGCAGTGCTAGAGATCACGGCGGGCCAGCCTCCTACAATGAGCAGTTCTTC. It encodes CSARDHGGPASYNEQFF.

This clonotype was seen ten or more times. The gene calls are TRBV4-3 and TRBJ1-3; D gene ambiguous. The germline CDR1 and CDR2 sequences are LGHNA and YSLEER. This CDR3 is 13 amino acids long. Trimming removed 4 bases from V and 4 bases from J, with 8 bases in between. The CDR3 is CASSRKKGNTIYF. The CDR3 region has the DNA TGCGCCAGCAGCCGAAAGAAGGGAAACACCATATATTTT.

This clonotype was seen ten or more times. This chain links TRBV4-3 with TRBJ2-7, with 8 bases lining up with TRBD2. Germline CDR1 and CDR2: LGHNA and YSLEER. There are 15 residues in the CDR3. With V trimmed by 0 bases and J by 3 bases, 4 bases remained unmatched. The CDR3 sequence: CASSQDKAGVYEQYF. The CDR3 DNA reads TGCGCCAGCAGCCAAGATAAAGCGGGAGTCTACGAGCAGTACTTC.

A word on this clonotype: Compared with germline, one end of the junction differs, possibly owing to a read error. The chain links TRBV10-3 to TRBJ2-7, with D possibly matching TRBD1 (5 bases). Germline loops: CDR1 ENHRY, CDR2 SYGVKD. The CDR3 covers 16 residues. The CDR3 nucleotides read TGTGCCATCAGTACGACAGTTGGGCAGAACCCGTACGGGCAGTACTTC. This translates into CAISTTVGQNPYGQYF.

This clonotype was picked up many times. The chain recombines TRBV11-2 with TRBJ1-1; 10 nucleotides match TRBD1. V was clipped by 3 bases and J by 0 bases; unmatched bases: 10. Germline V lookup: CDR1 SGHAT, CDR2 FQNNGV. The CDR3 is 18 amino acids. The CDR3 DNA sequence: TGTGCCAGCAGCTTCATCGCGGGACAGGGGTTAATGAACACTGAAGCTTTCTTT. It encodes CASSFIAGQGLMNTEAFF.

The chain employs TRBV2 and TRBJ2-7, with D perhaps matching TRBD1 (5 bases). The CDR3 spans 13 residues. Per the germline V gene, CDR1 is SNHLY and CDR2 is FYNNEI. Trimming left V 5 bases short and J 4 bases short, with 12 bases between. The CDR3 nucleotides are TGTGCCAGCAGTTATACCCAGGGTTACGAGCAGTACGTC. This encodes CASSYTQGYEQYV.

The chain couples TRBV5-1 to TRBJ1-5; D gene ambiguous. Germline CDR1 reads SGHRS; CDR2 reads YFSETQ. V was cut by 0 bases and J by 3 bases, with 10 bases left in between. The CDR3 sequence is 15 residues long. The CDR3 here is CASSLVSGNNQPQHF. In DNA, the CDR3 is TGCGCCAGCAGCTTGGTTTCGGGGAACAATCAGCCCCAGCATTTT.

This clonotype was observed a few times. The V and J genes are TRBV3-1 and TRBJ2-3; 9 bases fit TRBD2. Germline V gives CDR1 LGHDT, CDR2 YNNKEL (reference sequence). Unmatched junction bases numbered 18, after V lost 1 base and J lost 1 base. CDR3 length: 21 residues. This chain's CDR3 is CASSQAPYWASGTLGTDTQYF. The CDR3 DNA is TGTGCCAGCAGCCAAGCCCCCTATTGGGCTAGCGGGACCTTAGGCACAGATACGCAGTATTTT.

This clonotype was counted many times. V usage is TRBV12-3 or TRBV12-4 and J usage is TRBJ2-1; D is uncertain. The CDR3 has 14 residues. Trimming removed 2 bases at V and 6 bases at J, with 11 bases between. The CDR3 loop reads CASSLRPESNEQFF. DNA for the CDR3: TGTGCCAGCAGTTTACGCCCGGAGTCCAATGAGCAGTTCTTC.

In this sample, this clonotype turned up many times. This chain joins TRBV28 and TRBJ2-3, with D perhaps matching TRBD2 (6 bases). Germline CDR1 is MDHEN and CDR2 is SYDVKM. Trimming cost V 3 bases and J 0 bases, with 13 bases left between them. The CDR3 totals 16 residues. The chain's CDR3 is CASSFPSSVSTDTQYF. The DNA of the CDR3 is TGTGCCAGCAGTTTTCCATCTAGCGTAAGCACAGATACGCAGTATTTT.

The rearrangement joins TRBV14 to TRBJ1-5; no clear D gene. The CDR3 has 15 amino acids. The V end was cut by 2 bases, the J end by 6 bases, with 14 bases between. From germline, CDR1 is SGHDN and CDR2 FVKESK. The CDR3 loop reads CASSQRSRAAQPQHF. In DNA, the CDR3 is TGTGCCAGCAGCCAACGTAGTCGGGCCGCTCAGCCCCAGCATTTT.

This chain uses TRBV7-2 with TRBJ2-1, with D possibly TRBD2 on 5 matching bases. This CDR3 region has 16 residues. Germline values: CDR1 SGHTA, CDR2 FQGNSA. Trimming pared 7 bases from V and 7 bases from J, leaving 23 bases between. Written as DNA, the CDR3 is TGTGCCAGCACCGACGCCGGGTCCGGGATTCGTAATGAGCAGTTCTTC. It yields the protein CASTDAGSGIRNEQFF.

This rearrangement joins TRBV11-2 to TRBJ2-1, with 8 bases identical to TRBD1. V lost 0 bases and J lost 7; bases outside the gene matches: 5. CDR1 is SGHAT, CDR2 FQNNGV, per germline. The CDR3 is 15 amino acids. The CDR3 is CASSLDQGARNEQFF. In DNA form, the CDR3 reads TGTGCCAGCAGCTTAGACCAGGGGGCAAGGAATGAGCAGTTCTTC.

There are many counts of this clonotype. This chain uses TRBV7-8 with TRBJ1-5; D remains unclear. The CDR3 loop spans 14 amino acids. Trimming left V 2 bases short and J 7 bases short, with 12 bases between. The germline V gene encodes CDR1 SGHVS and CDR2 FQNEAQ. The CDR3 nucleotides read TGTGCCAGCAGCTTACTCCGGGCGGGCCAGCCCCAGCATTTT. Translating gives CASSLLRAGQPQHF.

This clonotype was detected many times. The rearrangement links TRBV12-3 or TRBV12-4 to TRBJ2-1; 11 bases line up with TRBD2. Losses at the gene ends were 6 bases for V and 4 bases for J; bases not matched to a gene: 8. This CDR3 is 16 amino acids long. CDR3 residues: CASRGTSGGFYNEQFF. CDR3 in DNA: TGTGCCAGCAGAGGGACTAGCGGAGGATTTTACAATGAGCAGTTCTTC.

CDR3 protein: CASSVNREYEQYV. The CDR3 region has the DNA TGCGCCAGCAGTGTGAACAGGGAATACGAGCAGTACGTC. The rearrangement joins TRBV10-2 to TRBJ2-7, with D possibly TRBD1 on 6 matching bases. Between the trimmed V and J ends, which lost 4 bases and 4 bases, there was a span of 11 bases. In germline, CDR1 is WSHSY, CDR2 SAAADI. The CDR3 spans 13 residues.

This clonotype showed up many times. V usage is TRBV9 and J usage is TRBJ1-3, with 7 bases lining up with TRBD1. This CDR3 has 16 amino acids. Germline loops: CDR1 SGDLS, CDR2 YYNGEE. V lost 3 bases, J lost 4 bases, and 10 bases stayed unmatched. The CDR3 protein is CASSDSGTVKGNTIYF. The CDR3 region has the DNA TGTGCCAGCAGCGATTCCGGGACAGTGAAAGGAAACACCATATATTTT.

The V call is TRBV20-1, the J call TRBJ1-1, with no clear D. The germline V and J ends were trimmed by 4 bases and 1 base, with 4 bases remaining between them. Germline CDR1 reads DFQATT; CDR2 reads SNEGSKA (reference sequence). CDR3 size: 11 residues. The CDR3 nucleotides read TGCAGTGCTATAGAGAACACTGAAGCTTTCTTT. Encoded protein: CSAIENTEAFF.

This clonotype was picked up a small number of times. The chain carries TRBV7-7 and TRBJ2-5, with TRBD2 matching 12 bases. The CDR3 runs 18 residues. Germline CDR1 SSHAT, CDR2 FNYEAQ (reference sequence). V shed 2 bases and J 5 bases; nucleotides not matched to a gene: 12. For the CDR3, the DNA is TGTGCCAGCAGCTTAAGGTTGACTAGCGGGAGCCCGGCTGAGACCCAGTACTTC. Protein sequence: CASSLRLTSGSPAETQYF.

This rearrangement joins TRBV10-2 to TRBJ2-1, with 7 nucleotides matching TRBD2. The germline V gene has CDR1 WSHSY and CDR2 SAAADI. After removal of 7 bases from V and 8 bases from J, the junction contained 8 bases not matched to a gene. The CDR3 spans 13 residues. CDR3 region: CASTGLDLDEQFF. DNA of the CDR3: TGCGCCAGCACTGGACTAGATTTGGATGAGCAGTTCTTC.

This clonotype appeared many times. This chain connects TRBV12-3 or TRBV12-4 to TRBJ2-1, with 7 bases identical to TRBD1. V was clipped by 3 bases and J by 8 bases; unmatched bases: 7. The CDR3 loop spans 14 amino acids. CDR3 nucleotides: TGTGCCAGCAGTTTCTACGACAGGGTCCATGAGCAGTTCTTC. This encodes CASSFYDRVHEQFF.

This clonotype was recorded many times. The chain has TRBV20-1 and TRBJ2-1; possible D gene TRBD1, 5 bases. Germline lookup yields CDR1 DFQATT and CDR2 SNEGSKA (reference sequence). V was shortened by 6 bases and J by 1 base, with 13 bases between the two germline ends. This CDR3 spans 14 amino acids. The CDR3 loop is CSALQAGSYNEQFF. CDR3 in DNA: TGCAGTGCACTTCAGGCAGGGTCCTACAATGAGCAGTTCTTC.

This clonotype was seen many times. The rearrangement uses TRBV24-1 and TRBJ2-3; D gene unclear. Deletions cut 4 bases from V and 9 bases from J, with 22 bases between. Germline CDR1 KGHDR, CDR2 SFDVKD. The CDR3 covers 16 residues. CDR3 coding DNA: TGTGCCACCAGTGACCCGACCCTCGGACCAGTCCAGACGCAGTATTTT. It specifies CATSDPTLGPVQTQYF.

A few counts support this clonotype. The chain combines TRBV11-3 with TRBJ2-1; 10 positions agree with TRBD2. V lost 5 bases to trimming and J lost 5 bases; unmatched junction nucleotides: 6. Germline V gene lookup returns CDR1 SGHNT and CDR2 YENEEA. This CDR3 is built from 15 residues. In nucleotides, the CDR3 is TGTGCCAGCAGCAGGACTAGCGGATTAAACAATGAGCAGTTCTTC. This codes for CASSRTSGLNNEQFF.

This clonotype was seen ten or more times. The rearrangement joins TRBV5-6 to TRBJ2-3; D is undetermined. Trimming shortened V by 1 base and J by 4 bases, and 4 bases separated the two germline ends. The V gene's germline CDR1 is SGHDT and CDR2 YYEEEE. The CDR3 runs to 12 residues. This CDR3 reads CASSLMSDTQYF. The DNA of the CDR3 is TGTGCCAGCAGCTTGATGTCAGATACGCAGTATTTT.

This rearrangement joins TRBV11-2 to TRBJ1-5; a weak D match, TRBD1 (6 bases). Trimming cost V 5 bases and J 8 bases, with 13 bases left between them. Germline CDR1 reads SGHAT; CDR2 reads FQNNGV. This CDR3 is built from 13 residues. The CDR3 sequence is CASSPTPGEPQHF. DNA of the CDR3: TGTGCCAGCAGCCCGACCCCAGGGGAGCCCCAGCATTTT.

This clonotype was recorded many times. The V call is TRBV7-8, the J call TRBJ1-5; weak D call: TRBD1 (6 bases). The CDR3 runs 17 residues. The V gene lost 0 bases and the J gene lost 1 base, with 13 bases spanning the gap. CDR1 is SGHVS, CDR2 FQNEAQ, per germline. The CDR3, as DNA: TGTGCCAGCAGCTTAGCGGGGGCAGGGTTAAGCAATCAGCCCCAGCATTTT. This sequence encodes CASSLAGAGLSNQPQHF.

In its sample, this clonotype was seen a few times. In DNA form, the CDR3 reads TGCGCCAGCAGCCCAGCGGGACAGAACCCCTACGAGCAGTACGTC. Protein product: CASSPAGQNPYEQYV. This sequence joins TRBV5-1 and TRBJ2-7; D is tentatively TRBD1 or TRBD2 (7 bases each). CDR3 length: 15 residues. Germline-derived CDR1 and CDR2 are SGHRS and YFSETQ. Trimming removed 4 bases from V and 2 bases from J, with 16 bases in between.

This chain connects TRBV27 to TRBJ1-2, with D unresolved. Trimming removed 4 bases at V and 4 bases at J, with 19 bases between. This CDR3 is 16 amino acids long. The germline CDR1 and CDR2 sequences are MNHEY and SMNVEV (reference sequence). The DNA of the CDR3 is TGTGCCAGCAGTTCACCATCGGATGCGATTGGCTATGGCTACACCTTC. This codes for CASSSPSDAIGYGYTF.

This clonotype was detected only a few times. The CDR3 sequence: CASSPRGRESYNEQFF. The DNA for the CDR3 is TGCGCCAGCAGCCCGAGGGGCAGGGAGTCCTACAATGAGCAGTTCTTC. The chain combines TRBV5-1 with TRBJ2-1; either TRBD1 or TRBD2 may fit D (5 bases each). Germline V gene sequence: CDR1 SGHRS, CDR2 YFSETQ. CDR3 length: 16 amino acids. V was trimmed by 4 bases and J by 1 base, leaving 15 bases between them.